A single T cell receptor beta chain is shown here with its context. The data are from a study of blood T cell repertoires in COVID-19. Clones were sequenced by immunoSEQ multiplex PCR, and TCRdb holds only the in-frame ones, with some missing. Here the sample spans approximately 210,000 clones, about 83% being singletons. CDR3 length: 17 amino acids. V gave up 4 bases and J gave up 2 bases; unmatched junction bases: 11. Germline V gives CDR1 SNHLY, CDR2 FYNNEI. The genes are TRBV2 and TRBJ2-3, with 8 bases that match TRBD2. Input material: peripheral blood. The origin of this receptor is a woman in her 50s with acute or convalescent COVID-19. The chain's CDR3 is CASSAAGGAGITDTQYF. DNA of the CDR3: TGTGCCAGCAGTGCGGCCGGGGGGGCGGGGATCACAGATACGCAGTATTTT. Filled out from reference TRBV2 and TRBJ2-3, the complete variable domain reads EPEVTQTPSHQVTQMGQEVILRCVPISNHLYFYWYRQILGQKVEFLVSFYNNEISEKSEIFDDQFSVERPDGSNFTLKIRSTKLEDSAMYFCASSAAGGAGITDTQYFGPGTRLTVL.